These 7 T cell receptor beta chains originate from one sample sequenced in a study of early T cells in non-severe SARS-CoV-2 infection. TCRdb re-analysed the 5' RACE reads in MiXCR, keeping a single row per CDR3 protein. The data contain more than 90,000 distinct CDR3 sequences, about 13% of them singletons. The material sequenced was whole blood. The receptors were gathered from an adult who was a healthcare worker with PCR-confirmed SARS-CoV-2 infection or an uninfected control (not recorded which).

This clonotype was seen at least ten times. This chain connects TRBV18 to TRBJ2-7; possible D gene TRBD1, 5 bases. Trimming shortened V by 8 bases and J by 6 bases, and 17 bases separated the two germline ends. In germline, CDR1 is KGHSH, CDR2 LQKENI. The CDR3 runs 13 residues. CDR3 nucleotide sequence: TGTGCCAGCACATACTCCCAGGGCGGCGAGCAGTACTTC. It encodes CASTYSQGGEQYF.

This clonotype has a count of ten or more. The V gene is TRBV5-4, the J gene TRBJ1-5; 7 bases fit TRBD1. This CDR3 has 15 residues. J was trimmed by 0 bases and V by 3 bases; bases with no gene match: 3. Germline loops: CDR1 SGHNT, CDR2 YYREEE (reference sequence). The CDR3 DNA is TGTGCCAGCAGCTCAGGGGGGGATAGCAATCAGCCCCAGCATTTT. Translated, it gives CASSSGGDSNQPQHF.

This clonotype was counted at least ten times. This chain uses TRBV20-1 with TRBJ2-7; D is undetermined. The CDR3 is 12 amino acids. Trimming took off 4 bases at V and 1 base at J, with 8 bases between the two ends. Germline V gives CDR1 DFQATT, CDR2 SNEGSKA (reference sequence). The CDR3 nucleotides read TGCAGTGCTATTGCCAGGTCCTACGAGCAGTACTTC. Its translation is CSAIARSYEQYF.

This clonotype was found many times. V is TRBV7-9 and J is TRBJ1-4; no reliable D call. This CDR3 comprises 13 residues. Germline CDR1 and CDR2: SEHNR and FQNEAQ (reference sequence). V was clipped by 8 bases and J by 7 bases, with 14 bases between them. CDR3 loop: CASQSGATEKLFF. The CDR3 coding sequence is TGTGCCAGCCAGTCGGGCGCGACTGAAAAACTGTTTTTT.

This clonotype has a handful of counts. The chain joins TRBV11-2 to TRBJ1-2, with D perhaps TRBD1 (5 bases). V was pared by 0 bases and J by 4 bases, with 12 bases between. Germline lookup yields CDR1 SGHAT and CDR2 FQNNGV. This CDR3 has 15 residues. CDR3: CASSLDPGPIYGYTF. The CDR3 region has the DNA TGTGCCAGCAGCTTAGACCCGGGACCGATCTATGGCTACACCTTC.

This clonotype was picked up many times. J is TRBJ1-5 and V is TRBV4-1; D gene uncertain. Deletions cut 4 bases from V and 1 base from J, with 20 bases between. The CDR3 is 18 residues long. Germline CDR1 MGHRA, CDR2 YSYEKL. The CDR3 DNA reads TGCGCCAGCAGCCCAGAGTATCGAGGTACTGGCAGCAATCAGCCCCAGCATTTT. This codes for CASSPEYRGTGSNQPQHF.

At least ten counts were recorded for this clonotype. V is TRBV28 and J is TRBJ2-7, with TRBD2 as a possible D gene (6 bases). The V gene's germline CDR1 is MDHEN and CDR2 SYDVKM. V dropped 4 bases and J dropped 2 bases, with 21 bases sitting between them. The CDR3 length is 17 residues. The CDR3 coding sequence is TGTGCCAGCAGTTCCTATCCACTTAGCCGGAGGGCCTACGAGCAGTACTTC. Translating it yields CASSSYPLSRRAYEQYF. The complete variable domain, with remaining parts taken from reference TRBV28 and TRBJ2-7, reads DVKVTQSSRYLVKRTGEKVFLECVQDMDHENMFWYRQDPGLGLRLIYFSYDVKMKEKGDIPEGYSVSREKKERFSLILESASTNQTSMYLCASSSYPLSRRAYEQYFGPGTRLTVT.